The T cell receptor (beta chain) under discussion was sequenced for a study of blood T cell repertoires in COVID-19. Study background: The analysed material was cDNA or gDNA that came from T cells, B-cell-depleted T cells, or PBMCs.

As processed by the authors: Amplification with reference gene primers provided the estimates of nucleated cell counts. Measured with immunoSEQ multiplex PCR; TCRdb has only the in-frame clones, and not every one. D and trimming come from the DNA, and the V and J calls and clone size come from that table. The sample has under 200,000 clones, roughly 90% seen once. V was shortened by 5 bases and J by 6 bases, with 11 bases between the two germline ends. The CDR3 runs 13 residues. Germline lookup yields CDR1 SGHTA and CDR2 FQGNSA. The receptor was derived from a man in his late teens or twenties with active or convalescent COVID-19. The sequencing input was peripheral blood. This chain joins TRBV7-2 and TRBJ1-5; D ambiguous. In nucleotides, the CDR3 is TGTGCCAGCAGCCTACGAGGAGGTCAGCCCCAGCATTTT. As protein: CASSLRGGQPQHF.